This T cell receptor beta chain was found in a study of blood T cell repertoires in COVID-19. Looking at the study overall: Specimens from acute and convalescent COVID-19 originated in the United States, Italy and Spain. Sources were T cells, B-cell-depleted T cells, or PBMCs; the material itself was cDNA or gDNA.

The CDR3 extends over 16 amino acids. V trimming: 0 bases; J trimming: 5 bases; junction bases outside the gene matches: 5. Germline assignment: CDR1 MNHEY and CDR2 SVGAGI. Original data processing: The assay estimated nucleated cells by amplifying reference gene primers. Assay used: immunoSEQ multiplex PCR; TCRdb lists only in-frame clones, some missing. V, J and clone size are those of that table, while D and trimming were read from the DNA. The table lists 80,000 to 100,000 clones, over 75% of them singletons. The sequencing sample was made of peripheral blood. This clonotype originated in a man between 60 and 75 years old with acute or convalescent COVID-19. This chain joins TRBV6-5 and TRBJ1-1; 11 nucleotides line up with TRBD1. CDR3 DNA: TGTGCCAGCAGTTACTCGAGGACAGGGGGCAGGACTGAAGCTTTCTTT. It codes for CASSYSRTGGRTEAFF.